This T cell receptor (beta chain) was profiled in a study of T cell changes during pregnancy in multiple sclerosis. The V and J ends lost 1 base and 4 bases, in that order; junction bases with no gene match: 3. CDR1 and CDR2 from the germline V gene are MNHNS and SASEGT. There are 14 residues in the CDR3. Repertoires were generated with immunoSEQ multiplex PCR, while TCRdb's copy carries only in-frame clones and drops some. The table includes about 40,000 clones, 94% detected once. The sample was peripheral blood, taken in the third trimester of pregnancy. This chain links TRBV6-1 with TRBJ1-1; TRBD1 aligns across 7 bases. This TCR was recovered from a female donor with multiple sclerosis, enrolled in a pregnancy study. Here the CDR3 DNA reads TGTGCCAGCAGTGAAGTAGGGGGCGGCACTGAAGCTTTCTTT. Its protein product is CASSEVGGGTEAFF.